One and the same sample provided the 9 T cell receptor beta chains below, sequenced in a study of beta chain features in type 1 diabetes. What was sequenced were expressed TCRB transcripts, since all of the isolated RNA had been reverse transcribed. Profiled with immunoSEQ multiplex PCR; TCRdb holds only in-frame clones, not every one. The sample has about 450,000 clones; roughly 10% are singletons. What was sequenced was naive CD4+ T cells from blood. The receptors shown here come from a woman younger than 30 in good health.

The sample holds a few counts of this clone. The V gene is TRBV10-3, the J gene TRBJ2-2; 7 bases line up with TRBD1. Germline CDR1 ENHRY, CDR2 SYGVKD. The ends lost 5 bases at V and 6 bases at J; junction bases unmatched: 6. The CDR3 totals 14 residues. CDR3 DNA sequence: TGTGCCATCAGTAAGGACAGGCCCGCCGGGGAGCTGTTTTTT. Amino acids: CAISKDRPAGELFF.

The chain links TRBV28 to TRBJ1-6; D perhaps matches TRBD1 (6 bases). The V end was cut by 2 bases, the J end by 9 bases, with 11 bases between. This CDR3 has 14 residues. Germline values: CDR1 MDHEN, CDR2 SYDVKM. CDR3 region: CASSLGGPVSPLHF. The CDR3 nucleotides are TGTGCCAGCAGTTTAGGGGGGCCGGTTTCACCCCTCCACTTT.

This chain links TRBV7-9 with TRBJ1-1; no clear D gene. The germline CDR1 and CDR2 sequences are SEHNR and FQNEAQ (reference sequence). V gave up 0 bases and J gave up 8 bases, with 10 bases separating them. This CDR3 is 13 amino acids long. In nucleotides, the CDR3 is TGTGCCAGCAGCTTAGCTGAGACGGCAGAAGCTTTCTTT. This encodes CASSLAETAEAFF.

In this sample, this clone turned up once. The CDR3 sequence: CASSRLTGTSNTEAFF. CDR3 nucleotides: TGCGCCAGCAGCCGCTTAACCGGGACCTCCAACACTGAAGCTTTCTTT. The rearrangement links TRBV4-3 to TRBJ1-1, with D maybe TRBD1 (5 bases). The V gene lost 4 bases and the J gene lost 2 bases, with 17 bases spanning the gap. The CDR3 sequence is 16 residues long. The germline V gene has CDR1 LGHNA and CDR2 YSLEER.

This clone turned up a few times. The V gene is TRBV6-6, the J gene TRBJ1-1; 7 bases fit TRBD1. Germline CDR1 is MNHNY and CDR2 is SVGAGI (reference sequence). The CDR3 is made up of 14 amino acids. J was trimmed by 1 base and V by 4 bases; bases with no gene match: 3. The CDR3 DNA reads as TGTGCCAGCAGTTCCCGGGACAGGAACACTGAAGCTTTCTTT. It encodes CASSSRDRNTEAFF.

This clone appeared a few times. V gene TRBV28 combines with J gene TRBJ1-5; perhaps TRBD1 as D (5 bases). Trimming took 3 bases from V and 7 from J, leaving 13 bases between them. Germline V lookup: CDR1 MDHEN, CDR2 SYDVKM. The CDR3 has 14 residues. The CDR3 loop is CASSFTGELQPQHF. The CDR3 region has the DNA TGTGCCAGCAGTTTCACAGGAGAATTGCAGCCCCAGCATTTT.

This clone came up a few times. Other DNA sequences from this sample encode an identical CDR3 as well. The chain carries TRBV7-9 and TRBJ1-2; no firm D call. The CDR3 has 13 amino acids. V was cut by 0 bases and J by 2 bases, with 4 bases left in between. CDR1 SEHNR and CDR2 FQNEAQ come from the germline V gene (reference sequence). Written as DNA, the CDR3 is TGTGCCAGCAGCTTAGCGGCCAACTATGGCTACACCTTC. This gives the protein CASSLAANYGYTF.

This clone was observed a few times. The chain joins TRBV5-4 to TRBJ2-5, with D unresolved. V was clipped by 2 bases and J by 6 bases, with 14 bases between them. Germline V gene lookup returns CDR1 SGHNT and CDR2 YYREEE (reference sequence). The length of the CDR3 is 14 residues. The CDR3 loop reads CASSFRSEQKTQYF. The DNA for the CDR3 is TGTGCCAGCAGCTTTCGGAGTGAACAAAAGACCCAGTACTTC.

This clone has only a few counts. Other DNA sequences within the sample encode an identical CDR3. V and J are TRBV29-1 and TRBJ1-5; D gene unclear. CDR1 and CDR2 from the germline V gene are SQVTM and ANQGSEA. Trimming took off 4 bases at V and 2 bases at J, with 6 bases between the two ends. This CDR3 has 12 residues. The CDR3 nucleotides are TGCAGCGTTGGTGGGGGCAATCAGCCCCAGCATTTT. Translation gives CSVGGGNQPQHF.